Below, 26 T cell receptor beta chains from the same sample are listed, as sequenced in a study of T cell responses to AZD1222 COVID-19 vaccine. Method: immunoSEQ multiplex PCR; TCRdb's copy keeps in-frame clones and lacks some. The table has about 140,000 clones, 85% to 95% seen once; the top ten hold around 12%. This specimen consisted of peripheral blood, obtained after recovery from COVID-19. The receptors were gathered from an adult who had recovered from COVID-19.

The J gene is TRBJ2-1, the V gene TRBV28, with D possibly matching TRBD2 (7 bases). From germline, CDR1 is MDHEN and CDR2 SYDVKM. V dropped 10 bases and J dropped 4 bases, with 20 bases sitting between them. This CDR3 is 15 amino acids long. CDR3 in amino acids: CATLGGASGYNEQFF. The CDR3 DNA reads TGTGCCACCCTAGGGGGGGCAAGCGGTTACAATGAGCAGTTCTTC.

The chain is built from TRBV28 and TRBJ2-7; D assignment may be TRBD1 or TRBD2 (6 bases each). The ends were cut back, 2 bases at V and 2 bases at J, with 10 bases in the middle. CDR1 MDHEN and CDR2 SYDVKM come from the germline V gene. The CDR3 is made up of 14 amino acids. The CDR3 here is CASSLRGAPYEQYF. CDR3 coding DNA: TGTGCCAGCAGTTTAAGGGGGGCCCCCTACGAGCAGTACTTC.

J is TRBJ1-5 and V is TRBV7-2; D not certain. The CDR3 spans 16 residues. Germline V gene data show CDR1 as SGHTA and CDR2 as FQGNSA. The V gene lost 1 base and the J gene lost 1 base, with 11 bases spanning the gap. CDR3 DNA: TGTGCCAGCAGCTTAGAAGTGGGCAGAAGCAATCAGCCCCAGCATTTT. Protein: CASSLEVGRSNQPQHF.

The rearrangement joins TRBV27 to TRBJ2-3; the match to TRBD2 covers 12 bases. Trimming at V came to 2 bases and at J to 2 bases, leaving 5 bases not matched to a gene. The germline CDR1 and CDR2 sequences are MNHEY and SMNVEV (reference sequence). This CDR3 is 17 amino acids long. The CDR3 DNA is TGTGCCAGCAGTTTAGGAGGACTAGCGGGGTTCACAGATACGCAGTATTTT. The encoded protein is CASSLGGLAGFTDTQYF.

This rearrangement joins TRBV9 to TRBJ1-6, with a weak D call TRBD1 (5 bases). This CDR3 is built from 15 residues. The germline V gene has CDR1 SGDLS and CDR2 YYNGEE. V dropped 4 bases and J dropped 8 bases, with 16 bases sitting between them. This chain's CDR3 is CASSPQGQGHSPLHF. The CDR3 DNA is TGTGCCAGCAGCCCCCAGGGCCAGGGACATTCACCCCTCCACTTT.

This sequence joins TRBV2 and TRBJ2-1; 7 bases fit TRBD1. CDR1 and CDR2 from the germline V gene are SNHLY and FYNNEI. The V and J ends lost 4 bases and 8 bases, in that order; junction bases with no gene match: 8. CDR3 size: 14 residues. The CDR3 DNA reads TGTGCCAGCAGTGTTGTCAGAGGGGGCCATGAGCAGTTCTTC. As protein: CASSVVRGGHEQFF.

The rearrangement joins TRBV5-1 to TRBJ2-1; D is uncertain. There are 14 residues in the CDR3. Germline CDR1 is SGHRS and CDR2 is YFSETQ. Trimming left V 7 bases short and J 2 bases short, with 13 bases between. CDR3 nucleotide sequence: TGCGCCAGCGTCAGTGGCGCCACCTACAATGAGCAGTTCTTC. Its protein is CASVSGATYNEQFF.

This sequence joins TRBV14 and TRBJ2-1; 9 bases match TRBD1. CDR1 is SGHDN, CDR2 FVKESK, per germline. The CDR3 extends over 13 amino acids. The junction had 6 bases not matched to a gene; V was cut back by 5 bases and J by 10 bases. The DNA for the CDR3 is TGTGCCAGCAGCTTCACAGGGGGCGCAGAGCAGTTCTTC. It encodes CASSFTGGAEQFF.

The chain combines TRBV6-5 with TRBJ1-2; D is ambiguous. This CDR3 comprises 11 residues. Germline V gene sequence: CDR1 MNHEY, CDR2 SVGAGI. V gave up 9 bases and J gave up 6 bases, with 11 bases separating them. CDR3 DNA sequence: TGTGCCAGGCCCAGATCCGATGGCTACACCTTC. It specifies CARPRSDGYTF.

The V gene is TRBV5-1, the J gene TRBJ2-3; the D is unclear. The V and J ends lost 0 bases and 2 bases respectively, with 13 bases between them. The CDR3 consists of 16 residues. The germline gives CDR1 SGHRS, CDR2 YFSETQ. The CDR3 coding sequence is TGCGCCAGCAGCTTGGGTCCGCGGACCTCCACAGATACGCAGTATTTT. Its protein is CASSLGPRTSTDTQYF. The complete variable domain, with remaining parts taken from reference TRBV5-1 and TRBJ2-3, reads KAGVTQTPRYLIKTRGQQVTLSCSPISGHRSVSWYQQTPGQGLQFLFEYFSETQRNKGNFPGRFSGRQFSNSRSEMNVSTLELGDSALYLCASSLGPRTSTDTQYFGPGTRLTVL.

The chain recombines TRBV28 with TRBJ2-5, with 14 bases identical to TRBD2. With 3 bases clipped from V and 3 bases from J, the junction kept 3 bases outside the gene matches. The V gene's germline CDR1 is MDHEN and CDR2 SYDVKM. There are 16 residues in the CDR3. CDR3 DNA: TGTGCCAGCAGTTTCCGACTAGCGGGAGGGAAAGAGACCCAGTACTTC. Encoded protein: CASSFRLAGGKETQYF.

This chain links TRBV19 with TRBJ2-5; D unresolved. The CDR3 is 14 residues long. V lost 7 bases, J lost 5 bases, and 17 bases lay in between. CDR1 and CDR2 (germline): LNHDA, SQIVND (reference sequence). The CDR3 loop reads CASTASLGAETQYF. The CDR3 nucleotides read TGTGCCAGTACCGCTTCCCTAGGAGCGGAGACCCAGTACTTC.

In this sample, this clone is medium-sized. V usage is TRBV6-4 and J usage is TRBJ2-3, with 7 bases identical to TRBD2. There are 15 residues in the CDR3. CDR1 and CDR2 from the germline V gene are MRHNA and SNTAGT. The junction had 2 bases not matched to a gene; V was cut back by 0 bases and J by 2 bases. The CDR3 nucleotides are TGTGCCAGCAGTGACTCCGCGGGAGACACAGATACGCAGTATTTT. It translates to CASSDSAGDTDTQYF.

The chain carries TRBV28 and TRBJ2-5; 10 bases align to TRBD1. This CDR3 comprises 14 residues. The V gene end was trimmed by 5 bases and the J gene end by 1 base; junction bases not matched to a gene: 1. CDR1 is MDHEN and CDR2 is SYDVKM in the germline V gene. The CDR3 spells CASSRQGAQETQYF. In DNA, the CDR3 is TGTGCCAGCAGTCGACAGGGGGCCCAAGAGACCCAGTACTTC.

The chain employs TRBV28 and TRBJ2-1; 10 positions match TRBD2. J lost 7 bases, V lost 5 bases, and 5 bases had no gene match. The CDR3 is 14 residues long. The V gene's germline CDR1 is MDHEN and CDR2 SYDVKM. The CDR3 DNA reads TGTGCCAGCAGTATCCCAGCGGGAGGGAATGAGCAGTTCTTC. Translating gives CASSIPAGGNEQFF.

This sequence joins TRBV5-6 and TRBJ2-2; D is possibly TRBD1 (5 bases). The CDR3 runs 14 residues. Trimming pared 4 bases from V and 5 bases from J, leaving 12 bases between. CDR1 is SGHDT and CDR2 is YYEEEE in the germline V gene. Here the CDR3 DNA reads TGTGCCAGCAGCCTAGACAGATTTACCGGGGAGCTGTTTTTT. It is translated as CASSLDRFTGELFF.

The chain recombines TRBV5-3 with TRBJ2-3, with 11 bases aligning to TRBD2. TRBV5-3 is an ORF, with its function uncertain. J gave up 0 bases and V 4 bases, and 4 bases lay outside the gene matches. The CDR3 runs 16 residues. CDR3 in amino acids: CARSPSGRLSTDTQYF. The DNA for the CDR3 is TGTGCCAGAAGCCCTAGCGGGAGGCTCAGCACAGATACGCAGTATTTT.

This rearrangement joins TRBV15 to TRBJ1-1, with TRBD1 as a possible D gene (5 bases). Trimming took off 3 bases at V and 0 bases at J, with 11 bases between the two ends. The CDR3 runs to 15 residues. Germline V lookup: CDR1 LNHNV, CDR2 YYDKDF (reference sequence). DNA of the CDR3: TGTGCCACCAGCAGGCGGGGGTTCATGAACACTGAAGCTTTCTTT. Translated, it gives CATSRRGFMNTEAFF. Drawing the rest from reference TRBV15 and TRBJ1-1, the complete variable domain is DAMVIQNPRYQVTQFGKPVTLSCSQTLNHNVMYWYQQKSSQAPKLLFHYYDKDFNNEADTPDNFQSRRPNTSFCFLDIRSPGLGDTAMYLCATSRRGFMNTEAFFGQGTRLTVV.

The chain links TRBV15 to TRBJ2-7, with 10 bases aligning to TRBD2. This CDR3 contains 13 residues. CDR1 is LNHNV and CDR2 is YYDKDF in the germline V gene (reference sequence). The V gene end was trimmed by 9 bases and the J gene end by 4 bases; junction bases not matched to a gene: 6. In DNA form, the CDR3 reads TGTGCCACGAGGACTAGCGGTCGGTACGAGCAGTACTTC. This translates into CATRTSGRYEQYF.

The chain has TRBV5-4 and TRBJ2-2; D may be TRBD2 (6 bases). The CDR3 is 17 amino acids. Trimming stripped 4 bases from V and 0 bases from J, with 16 bases between. Germline loops: CDR1 SGHNT, CDR2 YYREEE (reference sequence). CDR3 protein: CASSPTSGAANTGELFF. CDR3 bases: TGTGCCAGCAGCCCGACTAGTGGGGCAGCGAACACCGGGGAGCTGTTTTTT.

The rearrangement joins TRBV19 to TRBJ1-2; 9 bases line up with TRBD1. V gave up 4 bases and J gave up 2 bases; unmatched junction bases: 8. The CDR3 spans 16 residues. Germline loops: CDR1 LNHDA, CDR2 SQIVND (reference sequence). CDR3 sequence (DNA): TGTGCCAGTAGTACCTTAGCCGGGACAGGGAACTATGGCTACACCTTC. This codes for CASSTLAGTGNYGYTF. The full variable domain, with the rest looked up from reference TRBV19 and TRBJ1-2, is DGGITQSPKYLFRKEGQNVTLSCEQNLNHDAMYWYRQDPGQGLRLIYYSQIVNDFQKGDIAEGYSVSREKKESFPLTVTSAQKNPTAFYLCASSTLAGTGNYGYTFGSGTRLTVV.

This chain uses TRBV29-1 with TRBJ2-1, with 8 bases fitting TRBD2. V was pared by 5 bases and J by 5 bases, with 11 bases of the junction left unmatched. This CDR3 is 15 amino acids long. Germline V CDR1 and CDR2: SQVTM, ANQGSEA. The CDR3 nucleotides read TGCAGCGTTTCCACCGCGATAGCGGGGAACAATGAGCAGTTCTTC. Translated, it gives CSVSTAIAGNNEQFF.

The chain joins TRBV9 to TRBJ2-1, with TRBD2 matching 8 bases. The CDR3 runs to 18 residues. The V and J ends lost 4 bases and 5 bases, in that order; junction bases with no gene match: 17. Germline CDR1 SGDLS, CDR2 YYNGEE. The CDR3, as DNA: TGTGCCAGCAGCATACAGGGACTTATCCGGGAGGGTAACAATGAGCAGTTCTTC. Protein sequence: CASSIQGLIREGNNEQFF.

This clone showed up just once. This sequence joins TRBV2 and TRBJ2-3; TRBD1 aligns across 9 bases. The CDR3 contains 15 residues. Trimming cost V 5 bases and J 4 bases; bases outside gene matches: 7. Germline values: CDR1 SNHLY, CDR2 FYNNEI. Written as DNA, the CDR3 is TGTGCCAGCAGTATGGACAGGGGCAAATCAGATACGCAGTATTTT. This encodes CASSMDRGKSDTQYF. The complete variable domain, with remaining parts taken from reference TRBV2 and TRBJ2-3, reads EPEVTQTPSHQVTQMGQEVILRCVPISNHLYFYWYRQILGQKVEFLVSFYNNEISEKSEIFDDQFSVERPDGSNFTLKIRSTKLEDSAMYFCASSMDRGKSDTQYFGPGTRLTVL.

The chain joins TRBV2 to TRBJ1-5, with 8 bases fitting TRBD1. Germline CDR1 and CDR2: SNHLY and FYNNEI. CDR3 length: 14 amino acids. J lost 1 base, V lost 8 bases, and 4 bases had no gene match. The CDR3 nucleotides are TGTGCCAGCGGGGGGGACAGGAGCAATCAGCCCCAGCATTTT. Translation gives CASGGDRSNQPQHF.

The chain combines TRBV7-2 with TRBJ1-2, with D unresolved. V lost 4 bases, J lost 5 bases, and 14 bases lay in between. The V gene's germline CDR1 is SGHTA and CDR2 FQGNSA. This CDR3 region has 14 residues. The chain's CDR3 is CASSSRVPTYGYTF. The CDR3 coding sequence is TGTGCCAGCAGCTCGCGGGTCCCTACTTATGGCTACACCTTC.